The entry that follows covers one T cell receptor (beta chain) sequence. Its cognate antigen is unknown. The record originates from a study of response to subunit inactivated influenza vaccine. General observations from the study: A suggestion made by the authors is that each seasonal influenza vaccination recruits few new T cells.

TCRdb recomputed calls from the RT-PCR reads with MiXCR, one row per CDR3 protein. Of over 400,000 distinct CDR3 sequences in the sample, under 15% were seen once. CDR1 KGHSH and CDR2 LQKENI come from the germline V gene. There are 16 residues in the CDR3. The germline V and J ends were trimmed by 1 base and 4 bases, with 14 bases remaining between them. The specimen was PBMCs from blood, collected 45 days after vaccination. The clonotype comes from a man in his forties or fifties who received an inactivated influenza vaccine. This chain connects TRBV18 to TRBJ2-1, with D possibly TRBD2 on 6 matching bases. Written as DNA, the CDR3 is TGTGCCAGCTCACCACACCATACTAGCTTTTACAATGAGCAGTTCTTC. This gives the protein CASSPHHTSFYNEQFF.